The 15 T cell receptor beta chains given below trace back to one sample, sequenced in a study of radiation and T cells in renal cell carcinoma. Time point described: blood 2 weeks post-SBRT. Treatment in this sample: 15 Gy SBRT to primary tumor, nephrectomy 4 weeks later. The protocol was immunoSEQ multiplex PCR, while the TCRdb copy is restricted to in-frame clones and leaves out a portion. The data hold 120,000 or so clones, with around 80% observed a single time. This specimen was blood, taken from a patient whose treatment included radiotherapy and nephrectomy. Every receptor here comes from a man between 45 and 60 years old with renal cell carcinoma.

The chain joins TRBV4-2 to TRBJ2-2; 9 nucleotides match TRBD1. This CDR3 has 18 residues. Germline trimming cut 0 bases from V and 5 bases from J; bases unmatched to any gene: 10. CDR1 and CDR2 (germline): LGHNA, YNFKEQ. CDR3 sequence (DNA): TGTGCCAGCAGCCAAGATCAAAGGAACAGGGGGCAAACCGGGGAGCTGTTTTTT. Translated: CASSQDQRNRGQTGELFF.

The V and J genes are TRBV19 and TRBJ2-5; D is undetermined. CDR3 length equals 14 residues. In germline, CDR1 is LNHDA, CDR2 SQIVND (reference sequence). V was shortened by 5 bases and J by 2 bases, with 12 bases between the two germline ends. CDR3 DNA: TGTGCCAGTAGTTCGGGCAGCCATCAAGAGACCCAGTACTTC. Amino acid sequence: CASSSGSHQETQYF.

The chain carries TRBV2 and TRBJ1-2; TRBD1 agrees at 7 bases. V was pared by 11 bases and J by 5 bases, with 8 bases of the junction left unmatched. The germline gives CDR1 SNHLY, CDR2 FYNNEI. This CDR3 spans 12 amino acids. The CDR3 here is CAGYRGGYGYTF. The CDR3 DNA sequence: TGTGCCGGGTACAGGGGAGGATATGGCTACACCTTC.

CDR3 region: CASSRQGTSDYEQYF. The CDR3 region has the DNA TGTGCCAGCAGCCGACAGGGGACAAGCGACTACGAGCAGTACTTC. The chain is built from TRBV7-2 and TRBJ2-7; 8 bases agree with TRBD1. V trimming: 5 bases; J trimming: 3 bases; junction bases outside the gene matches: 9. Germline V gene data show CDR1 as SGHTA and CDR2 as FQGNSA. This CDR3 has 15 amino acids.

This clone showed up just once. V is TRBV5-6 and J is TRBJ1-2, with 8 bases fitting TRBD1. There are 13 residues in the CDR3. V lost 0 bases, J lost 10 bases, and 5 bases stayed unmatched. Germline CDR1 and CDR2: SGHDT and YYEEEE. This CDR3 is CASSLGRDRLYTF. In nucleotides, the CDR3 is TGTGCCAGCAGCTTGGGACGGGACAGGCTCTACACCTTC.

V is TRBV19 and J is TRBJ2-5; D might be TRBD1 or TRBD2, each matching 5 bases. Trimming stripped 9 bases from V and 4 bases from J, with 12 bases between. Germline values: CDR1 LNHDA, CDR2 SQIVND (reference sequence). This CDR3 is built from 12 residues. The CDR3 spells CASREPGETQYF. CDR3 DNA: TGTGCCAGCAGGGAGCCGGGAGAGACCCAGTACTTC.

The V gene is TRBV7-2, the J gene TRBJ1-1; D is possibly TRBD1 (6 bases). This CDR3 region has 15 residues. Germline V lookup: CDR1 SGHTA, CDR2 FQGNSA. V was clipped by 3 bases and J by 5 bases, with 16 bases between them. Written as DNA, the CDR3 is TGTGCCAGCAGCTTCCATTGGGGGGCCGGGACTGAAGCTTTCTTT. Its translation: CASSFHWGAGTEAFF.

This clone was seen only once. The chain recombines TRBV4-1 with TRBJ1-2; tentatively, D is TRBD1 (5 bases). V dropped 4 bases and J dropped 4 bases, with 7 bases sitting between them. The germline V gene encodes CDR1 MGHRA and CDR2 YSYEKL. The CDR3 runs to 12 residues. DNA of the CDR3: TGCGCCAGCAGCCGGGGGGGCTATGGCTACACCTTC. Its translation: CASSRGGYGYTF.

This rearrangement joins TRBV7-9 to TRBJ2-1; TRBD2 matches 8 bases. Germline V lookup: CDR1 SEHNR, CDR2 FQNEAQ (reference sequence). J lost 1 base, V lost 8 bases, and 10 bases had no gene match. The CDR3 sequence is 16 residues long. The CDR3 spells CASVNRREGSYNEQFF. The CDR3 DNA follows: TGTGCCAGCGTAAATCGACGGGAGGGTTCCTACAATGAGCAGTTCTTC.

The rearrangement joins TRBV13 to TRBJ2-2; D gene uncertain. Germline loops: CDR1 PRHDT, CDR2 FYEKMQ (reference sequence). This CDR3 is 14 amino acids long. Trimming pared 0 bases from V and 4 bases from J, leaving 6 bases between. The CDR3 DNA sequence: TGTGCCAGCAGCTTAGGGACGCCCACCGGGGAGCTGTTTTTT. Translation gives CASSLGTPTGELFF.

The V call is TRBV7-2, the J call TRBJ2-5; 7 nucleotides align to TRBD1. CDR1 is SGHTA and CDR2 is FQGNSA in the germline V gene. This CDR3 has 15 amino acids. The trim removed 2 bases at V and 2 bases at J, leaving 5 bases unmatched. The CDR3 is CASSLMRQGQETQYF. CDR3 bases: TGTGCCAGCAGCTTAATGCGACAGGGACAAGAGACCCAGTACTTC.

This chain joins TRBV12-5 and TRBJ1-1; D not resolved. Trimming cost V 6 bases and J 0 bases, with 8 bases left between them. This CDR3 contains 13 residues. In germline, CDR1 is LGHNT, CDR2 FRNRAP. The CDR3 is CASGTDLNTEAFF. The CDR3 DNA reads TGTGCTAGTGGCACGGACCTGAACACTGAAGCTTTCTTT.

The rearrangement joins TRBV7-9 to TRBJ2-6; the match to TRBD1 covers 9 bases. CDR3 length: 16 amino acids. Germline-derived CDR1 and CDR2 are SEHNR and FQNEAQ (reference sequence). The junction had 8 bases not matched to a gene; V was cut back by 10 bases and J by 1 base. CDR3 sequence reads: CATRDREESGANVLTF. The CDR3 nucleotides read TGTGCCACCCGGGACAGGGAAGAATCTGGGGCCAACGTCCTGACTTTC.

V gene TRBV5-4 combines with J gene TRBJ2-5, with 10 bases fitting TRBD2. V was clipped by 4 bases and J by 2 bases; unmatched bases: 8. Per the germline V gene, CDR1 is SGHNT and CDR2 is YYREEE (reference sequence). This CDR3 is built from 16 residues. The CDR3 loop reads CASSGWPSGGQETQYF. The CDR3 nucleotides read TGTGCCAGCAGCGGGTGGCCTAGCGGGGGACAAGAGACCCAGTACTTC.

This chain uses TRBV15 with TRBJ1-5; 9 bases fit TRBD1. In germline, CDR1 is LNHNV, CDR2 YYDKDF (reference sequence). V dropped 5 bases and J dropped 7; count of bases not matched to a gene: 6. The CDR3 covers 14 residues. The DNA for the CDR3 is TGTGCCACCAGCGCACAGGGGGCCGGGCAGCCCCAGCATTTT. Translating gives CATSAQGAGQPQHF.